These T cell receptor beta chains were read from a single sample in a study of cytomegalovirus exposure and HLA in healthy donors. TCRdb keeps only in-frame clones here, not all; method: immunoSEQ multiplex PCR. The data hold over 30,000 clones, with approximately 90% observed a single time. The specimen was PBMCs. The source of these receptors is a woman between 40 and 55 years old in good health and CMV-seropositive. Both conserved end residues are part of each CDR3. Fields, in order: D gene, clone size, J gene, V gene, CDR3 protein, CDR3 DNA. D genes are given only for firm matches. Where a row states a size, it is once, few, many or the class of an expanded clone; other rows omit it.

D gene: NA; clone size: NA; J gene: TRBJ2-2; V gene: TRBV7-2; CDR3 protein: CASSFRGSNTGELFF; CDR3 DNA: TGTGCCAGCAGCTTCAGGGGCTCGAACACCGGGGAGCTGTTTTTT
D gene: TRBD2; clone size: NA; J gene: TRBJ2-7; V gene: TRBV13; CDR3 protein: CASSLPSGAGYYEQYF; CDR3 DNA: TGTGCCAGCAGCTTACCAAGCGGGGCCGGGTACTACGAGCAGTACTTC
D gene: TRBD1; clone size: NA; J gene: TRBJ2-7; V gene: TRBV10-2; CDR3 protein: CASTLSRDRGEQYF; CDR3 DNA: TGCGCCAGCACATTGAGCCGGGACAGGGGCGAGCAGTACTTC
D gene: NA; clone size: NA; J gene: TRBJ1-1; V gene: TRBV5-4; CDR3 protein: CASSLAGGARGEAFF; CDR3 DNA: TGTGCCAGCAGCTTGGCCGGGGGGGCGAGAGGTGAAGCTTTCTTT
D gene: TRBD2; clone size: NA; J gene: TRBJ2-1; V gene: TRBV5-1; CDR3 protein: CASSREGDHNEQFF; CDR3 DNA: TGCGCCAGCAGCCGGGAGGGGGACCACAATGAGCAGTTCTTC
D gene: NA; clone size: NA; J gene: TRBJ1-1; V gene: TRBV20-1; CDR3 protein: CSEQVNTEAFF; CDR3 DNA: TGCAGTGAACAAGTGAACACTGAAGCTTTCTTT
D gene: NA; clone size: NA; J gene: TRBJ2-1; V gene: TRBV11-3; CDR3 protein: CASSRPSAHNEQFF; CDR3 DNA: TGTGCCAGCAGCCGACCTAGCGCTCACAATGAGCAGTTCTTC
D gene: NA; clone size: NA; J gene: TRBJ1-3; V gene: TRBV9; CDR3 protein: CASSPHRVGNTIYF; CDR3 DNA: TGTGCCAGCAGCCCTCACAGGGTTGGAAACACCATATATTTT
D gene: TRBD2; clone size: few; J gene: TRBJ2-1; V gene: TRBV4-1; CDR3 protein: CASSQVRGVEYNEQFF; CDR3 DNA: TGCGCCAGCAGCCAAGTTCGGGGGGTTGAGTACAATGAGCAGTTCTTC
D gene: TRBD2; clone size: NA; J gene: TRBJ2-7; V gene: TRBV6-5; CDR3 protein: CASRTQEAGGEQYF; CDR3 DNA: TGTGCCAGCAGGACTCAGGAGGCGGGAGGCGAGCAGTACTTC
D gene: TRBD2; clone size: NA; J gene: TRBJ2-1; V gene: TRBV7-2; CDR3 protein: CASSFAGTSLGEQFF; CDR3 DNA: TGTGCCAGCAGCTTTGCCGGGACTAGTCTTGGTGAGCAGTTCTTC
D gene: TRBD1; clone size: NA; J gene: TRBJ2-6; V gene: TRBV5-4; CDR3 protein: CASSSGQLGANVLTF; CDR3 DNA: TGTGCCAGCAGCTCGGGACAGTTAGGGGCCAACGTCCTGACTTTC
D gene: TRBD1; clone size: NA; J gene: TRBJ1-5; V gene: TRBV7-8; CDR3 protein: CASSYSQARAGGIGNQPQHF; CDR3 DNA: TGTGCCAGCAGCTACTCCCAAGCCCGGGCAGGGGGCATCGGCAATCAGCCCCAGCATTTT
D gene: NA; clone size: NA; J gene: TRBJ2-3; V gene: TRBV5-4; CDR3 protein: CASAGVAADTQYF; CDR3 DNA: TGTGCCAGCGCCGGGGTGGCGGCGGATACGCAGTATTTT
D gene: NA; clone size: NA; J gene: TRBJ2-5; V gene: TRBV9; CDR3 protein: CASSVATGLLGETQYF; CDR3 DNA: TGTGCCAGCAGCGTAGCAACAGGGCTCCTGGGAGAGACCCAGTACTTC
D gene: NA; clone size: NA; J gene: TRBJ2-2; V gene: TRBV30; CDR3 protein: CAWSTVQGTGELFF; CDR3 DNA: TGTGCCTGGAGTACCGTACAGGGAACCGGGGAGCTGTTTTTT
D gene: NA; clone size: NA; J gene: TRBJ2-3; V gene: TRBV2; CDR3 protein: CASSKDIGTDTQYF; CDR3 DNA: TGTGCCAGCAGTAAGGACATCGGCACAGATACGCAGTATTTT
D gene: NA; clone size: NA; J gene: TRBJ2-2; V gene: TRBV27; CDR3 protein: CASSLAGSGELFF; CDR3 DNA: TGTGCCAGCAGTTTAGCAGGGTCCGGGGAGCTGTTTTTT
D gene: TRBD1; clone size: NA; J gene: TRBJ1-3; V gene: TRBV9; CDR3 protein: CASSPMTGSFGNTIYF; CDR3 DNA: TGTGCCAGCAGCCCCATGACAGGGAGCTTTGGAAACACCATATATTTT
D gene: TRBD1; clone size: NA; J gene: TRBJ1-3; V gene: TRBV10-3; CDR3 protein: CAISPQGAAGNTIYF; CDR3 DNA: TGTGCCATCAGTCCACAGGGGGCAGCCGGAAACACCATATATTTT
D gene: NA; clone size: NA; J gene: TRBJ1-3; V gene: TRBV6-5; CDR3 protein: CASNSAGNTIYF; CDR3 DNA: TGTGCCAGCAATTCGGCTGGAAACACCATATATTTT
D gene: NA; clone size: NA; J gene: TRBJ2-7; V gene: TRBV5-4; CDR3 protein: CASSPARSGAYEQYF; CDR3 DNA: TGTGCCAGCAGCCCGGCCCGGTCAGGGGCGTACGAGCAGTACTTC